One sample yielded the 8 T cell receptor beta chains listed below, sequenced in a study of blood T cell repertoires in COVID-19. Sequenced by immunoSEQ multiplex PCR; TCRdb stores in-frame clones only, minus some. The data hold around 140,000 clones, with about four fifths observed a single time. Material for sequencing was peripheral blood. Receptor source: a human donor in a cohort sampled during active COVID-19.

V usage is TRBV19 and J usage is TRBJ1-2; 9 positions match TRBD1. The length of the CDR3 is 16 residues. V was clipped by 4 bases and J by 4 bases; unmatched bases: 10. Germline CDR1 reads LNHDA; CDR2 reads SQIVND (reference sequence). Here the CDR3 DNA reads TGTGCCAGTAGTAAAGATCCCGGGACAGGGACCTATGGCTACACCTTC. It is translated as CASSKDPGTGTYGYTF.

The chain employs TRBV5-3 and TRBJ1-2; a possible D gene is TRBD1 (6 bases). TRBV5-3 is an ORF, and what it does is uncertain. The CDR3 loop spans 13 amino acids. V shed 0 bases and J shed 8 bases, with 11 bases lying between them. CDR3: CARSLVRGEGYTF. CDR3 DNA sequence: TGTGCCAGAAGCTTGGTCAGGGGTGAAGGCTACACCTTC.

V usage is TRBV29-1 and J usage is TRBJ2-7; D is perhaps TRBD1 (6 bases). V gave up 1 base and J gave up 3 bases, with 7 bases separating them. Germline V lookup: CDR1 SQVTM, CDR2 ANQGSEA. This CDR3 spans 12 amino acids. The CDR3 nucleotides are TGCAGCGTTGAAGTACAGGGCTACGAGCAGTACTTC. It codes for CSVEVQGYEQYF.

This chain uses TRBV7-2 with TRBJ2-2; TRBD1 might be the D (5 bases). V was cut by 2 bases and J by 5 bases, with 15 bases left in between. Germline CDR1 SGHTA, CDR2 FQGNSA. The CDR3 extends over 16 amino acids. CDR3 sequence: CASSLSRWGMTGELFF. DNA for the CDR3: TGTGCCAGCAGCTTAAGTAGGTGGGGCATGACCGGGGAGCTGTTTTTT.

V and J are TRBV5-6 and TRBJ1-1; no clear D. Trimming pared 2 bases from V and 1 base from J, leaving 15 bases between. CDR1 SGHDT and CDR2 YYEEEE come from the germline V gene. CDR3 length equals 16 residues. CDR3 bases: TGTGCCAGCAGCTTCCAGGTACCGAGACCGAACACTGAAGCTTTCTTT. This encodes CASSFQVPRPNTEAFF.

The chain employs TRBV4-3 and TRBJ2-6; TRBD2 aligns across 13 bases. Germline values: CDR1 LGHNA, CDR2 YSLEER. The CDR3 has 16 residues. With V trimmed by 4 bases and J by 3 bases, 0 bases remained unmatched. The CDR3, as DNA: TGCGCCAGCAGCCGGACTAGCGGGAGTGGGGCCAACGTCCTGACTTTC. Amino acid sequence: CASSRTSGSGANVLTF.

This sequence joins TRBV9 and TRBJ2-2; 9 nucleotides agree with TRBD2. Germline-derived CDR1 and CDR2 are SGDLS and YYNGEE. The CDR3 runs to 16 residues. J gave up 2 bases and V 2 bases, and 4 bases lay outside the gene matches. CDR3 loop: CASSVSLAGNTGELFF. Here the CDR3 DNA reads TGTGCCAGCAGCGTTAGCCTAGCGGGAAACACCGGGGAGCTGTTTTTT.

This chain uses TRBV11-2 with TRBJ2-7; D is perhaps TRBD2 (6 bases). With 7 bases removed from V and 6 bases from J, the gap between germline ends came to 22 bases. The CDR3 consists of 15 residues. The germline V gene encodes CDR1 SGHAT and CDR2 FQNNGV. The CDR3 DNA sequence: TGTGCCAGCACCTACGGCTGGGCGGAGGGGCGCGAGCAGTACTTC. Encoded protein: CASTYGWAEGREQYF.